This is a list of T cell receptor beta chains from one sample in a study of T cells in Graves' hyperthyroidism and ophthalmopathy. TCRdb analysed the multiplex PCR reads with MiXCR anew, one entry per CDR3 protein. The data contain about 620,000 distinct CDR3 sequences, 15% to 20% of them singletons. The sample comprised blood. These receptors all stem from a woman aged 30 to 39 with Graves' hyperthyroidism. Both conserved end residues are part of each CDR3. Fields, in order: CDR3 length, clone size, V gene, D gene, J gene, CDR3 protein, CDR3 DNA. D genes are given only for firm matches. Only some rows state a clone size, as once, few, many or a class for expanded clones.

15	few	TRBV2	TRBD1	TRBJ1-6	CASSGETGTNSPLHF	TGTGCCAGCAGTGGAGAGACAGGGACTAATTCACCCCTCCACTTT
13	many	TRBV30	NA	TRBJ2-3	CAWSVRATDTQYF	TGTGCCTGGAGTGTTCGGGCCACAGATACGCAGTATTTT
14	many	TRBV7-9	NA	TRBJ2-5	CASSLGPGRETQYF	TGTGCCAGCAGCTTGGGTCCCGGCCGGGAGACCCAGTACTTC
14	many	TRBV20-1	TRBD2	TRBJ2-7	CSARIAGLSYEQYF	TGCAGTGCTAGAATAGCGGGATTATCCTACGAGCAGTACTTC
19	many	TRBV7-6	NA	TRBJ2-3	CASSPGRLVATTSTDTQYF	TGTGCCAGCAGCCCCGGAAGGCTAGTAGCTACGACTAGCACAGATACGCAGTATTTT
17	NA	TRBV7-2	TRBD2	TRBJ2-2	CASSLGSTSGNTGELFF	TGTGCCAGCAGCTTAGGATCGACTAGCGGTAACACCGGGGAGCTGTTTTTT
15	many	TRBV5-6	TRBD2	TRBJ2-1	CASSVSGRRDNEQFF	TGTGCCAGCAGCGTTAGCGGGAGGAGGGACAATGAGCAGTTCTTC
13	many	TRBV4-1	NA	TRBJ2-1	CASSQGNGGEQFF	TGCGCCAGCAGCCAAGGGAACGGGGGTGAGCAGTTCTTC
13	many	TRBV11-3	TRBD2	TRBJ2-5	CASTHGGQETQYF	TGTGCCAGCACCCACGGGGGGCAAGAGACCCAGTACTTC
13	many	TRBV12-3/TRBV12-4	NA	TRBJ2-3	CASSIYPTDTQYF	TGTGCCAGCAGTATCTACCCCACAGATACGCAGTATTTT
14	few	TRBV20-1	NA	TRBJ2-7	CSARDKDGSHPPYF	TGCAGTGCTAGAGATAAGGACGGGAGTCACCCGCCGTACTTC
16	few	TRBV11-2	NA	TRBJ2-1	CASSMRHLSSYNEQFF	TGTGCCAGCAGCATGAGACACCTGAGCTCCTACAATGAGCAGTTCTTC
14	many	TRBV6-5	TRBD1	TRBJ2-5	CASSYDRAEETQYF	TGTGCCAGCAGTTACGACAGGGCTGAGGAGACCCAGTACTTC
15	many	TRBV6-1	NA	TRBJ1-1	CASSEAGAMNTEAFF	TGTGCCAGCAGTGAAGCCGGGGCTATGAACACTGAAGCTTTCTTT
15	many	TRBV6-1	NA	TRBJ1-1	CASRLLTSMNTEAFF	TGTGCCAGCAGACTATTGACAAGTATGAACACTGAAGCTTTCTTT
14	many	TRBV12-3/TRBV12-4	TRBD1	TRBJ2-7	CASSLGQQVYEQYF	TGTGCCAGCAGTTTGGGACAGCAAGTTTACGAGCAGTACTTC
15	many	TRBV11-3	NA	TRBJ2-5	CASSEWRARQETQYF	TGTGCCAGCAGCGAATGGCGAGCGCGACAAGAGACCCAGTACTTC
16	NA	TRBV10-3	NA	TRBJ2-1	CAISESAANSYNEQFF	TGTGCCATCAGTGAGTCGGCTGCTAACTCCTACAATGAGCAGTTCTTC
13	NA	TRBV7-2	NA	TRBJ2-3	CASSLSAVDTQYF	TGTGCCAGCAGCTTAAGCGCCGTGGATACGCAGTATTTT
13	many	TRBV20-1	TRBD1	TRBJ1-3	CSAARDSGNTIYF	TGCAGTGCTGCCCGGGACAGTGGAAACACCATATATTTT
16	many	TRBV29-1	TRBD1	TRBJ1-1	CSVEVPPGQGGAEAFF	TGCAGCGTTGAAGTCCCGCCGGGACAGGGTGGCGCTGAAGCTTTCTTT
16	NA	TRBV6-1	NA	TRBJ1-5	CASSTRSGNSNQPQHF	TGTGCCAGCAGTACCCGAAGCGGTAATAGCAATCAGCCCCAGCATTTT
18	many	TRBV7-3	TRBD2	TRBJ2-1	CASSREGSGSYFYNEQFF	TGTGCCAGCAGCCGGGAGGGGAGCGGGAGTTACTTTTACAATGAGCAGTTCTTC
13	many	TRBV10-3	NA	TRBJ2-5	CAISVGEQETQYF	TGTGCCATCAGTGTAGGCGAACAAGAGACCCAGTACTTC
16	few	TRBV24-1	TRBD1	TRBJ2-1	CATSDPDRAGRNEQFF	TGTGCCACCAGTGACCCGGACAGGGCAGGACGGAATGAGCAGTTCTTC
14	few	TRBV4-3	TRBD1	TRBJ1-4	CASSRGQASEKLFF	TGCGCCAGCAGCCGAGGACAGGCCTCAGAAAAACTGTTTTTT
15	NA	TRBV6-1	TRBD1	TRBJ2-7	CAGSWGQGRMYEQYF	TGTGCCGGATCTTGGGGACAGGGCCGCATGTACGAGCAGTACTTC
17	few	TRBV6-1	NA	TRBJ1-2	CASSYKLTEPLLYGYTF	TGTGCCAGCAGTTATAAGCTAACAGAACCCCTTCTCTATGGCTACACCTTC
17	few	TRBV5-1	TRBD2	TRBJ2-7	CASSLAGLAGGQGEQYF	TGCGCCAGCAGCTTAGCGGGACTAGCGGGAGGGCAAGGGGAGCAGTACTTC
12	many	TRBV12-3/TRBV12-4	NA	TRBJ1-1	CASSFWGPEAFF	TGTGCCAGCAGTTTTTGGGGACCCGAAGCTTTCTTT
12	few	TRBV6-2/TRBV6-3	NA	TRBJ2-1	CASSYPGTLWFF	TGTGCCAGCAGTTATCCCGGGACCTTGTGGTTCTTC
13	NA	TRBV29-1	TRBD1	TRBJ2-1	CSVEGTGGGEQFF	TGCAGCGTTGAGGGAACAGGGGGCGGTGAGCAGTTCTTC
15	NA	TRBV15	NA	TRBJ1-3	CATSSPQGLGNTIYF	TGTGCCACCAGCAGCCCACAGGGTCTCGGAAACACCATATATTTT
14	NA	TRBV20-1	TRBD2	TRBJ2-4	CSADGRASKNIQYF	TGCAGTGCGGATGGGAGGGCCTCCAAAAACATTCAGTACTTC
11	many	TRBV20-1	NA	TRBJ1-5	CSAPDNQPQHF	TGCAGTGCGCCGGACAATCAGCCCCAGCATTTT
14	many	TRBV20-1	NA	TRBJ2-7	CSASVVVLSYEQYF	TGCAGTGCTTCCGTCGTGGTGCTCTCCTACGAGCAGTACTTC
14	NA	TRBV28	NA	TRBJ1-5	CASTTGTLNQPQHF	TGTGCCAGCACCACCGGGACTCTTAATCAGCCCCAGCATTTT
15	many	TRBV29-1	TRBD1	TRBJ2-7	CSVRNAGTETYEQYF	TGCAGCGTTCGTAATGCCGGGACAGAGACCTACGAGCAGTACTTC
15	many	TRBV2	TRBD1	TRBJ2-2	CASGRQGSRTGELFF	TGTGCCAGTGGGAGACAGGGGAGTCGGACCGGGGAGCTGTTTTTT
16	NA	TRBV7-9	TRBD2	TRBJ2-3	CASSWTSGRDTDTQYF	TGTGCCAGCAGCTGGACTAGCGGGAGGGACACAGATACGCAGTATTTT
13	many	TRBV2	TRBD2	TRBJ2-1	CASILTSGYEQFF	TGTGCCAGCATCCTTACTAGCGGTTATGAGCAGTTCTTC
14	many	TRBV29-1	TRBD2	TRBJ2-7	CSVEAGTKSYEQYF	TGCAGCGTTGAAGCCGGGACTAAATCGTACGAGCAGTACTTC
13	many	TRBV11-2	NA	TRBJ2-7	CASSFSDSYEQYF	TGTGCCAGCAGCTTTTCGGACTCCTACGAGCAGTACTTC
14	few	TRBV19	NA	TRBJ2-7	CASSPGPAAGEQYF	TGTGCCAGTAGTCCCGGACCCGCCGCTGGGGAGCAGTACTTC
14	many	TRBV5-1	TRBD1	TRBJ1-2	CASSLDDRAGGYTF	TGCGCCAGCAGCTTGGATGACAGGGCGGGTGGCTACACCTTC
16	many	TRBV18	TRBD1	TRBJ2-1	CASSPGNRGSYNEQFF	TGTGCCAGCTCACCTGGGAACAGGGGCTCATACAATGAGCAGTTCTTC
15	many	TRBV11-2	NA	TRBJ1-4	CASSLETTPNEKLFF	TGTGCCAGCAGCTTAGAAACCACCCCTAATGAAAAACTGTTTTTT
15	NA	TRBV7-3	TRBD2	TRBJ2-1	CASSLRPAGYNEQFF	TGTGCCAGCAGCTTAAGACCAGCGGGGTACAATGAGCAGTTCTTC
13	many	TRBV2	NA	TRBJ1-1	CASSKTVNTEAFF	TGTGCCAGCAGTAAGACAGTGAACACTGAAGCTTTCTTT
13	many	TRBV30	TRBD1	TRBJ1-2	CAWSVQGWYGYTF	TGTGCCTGGAGTGTACAGGGGTGGTATGGCTACACCTTC
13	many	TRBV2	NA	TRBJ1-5	CASSAGPNQPQHF	TGTGCCAGCAGTGCTGGTCCCAATCAGCCCCAGCATTTT
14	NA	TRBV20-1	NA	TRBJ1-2	CSARRQGQKNGYTF	TGCAGTGCTAGAAGGCAAGGGCAGAAGAATGGCTACACCTTC
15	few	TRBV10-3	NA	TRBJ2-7	CAISESGTGTYEQYF	TGTGCCATCAGTGAGTCTGGGACTGGAACCTACGAGCAGTACTTC
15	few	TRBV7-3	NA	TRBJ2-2	CASKVGGTNTGELFF	TGTGCCAGCAAGGTCGGGGGTACGAACACCGGGGAGCTGTTTTTT